The 10 T cell receptor beta chains in this list originate from one sample, sequenced in a study of OX40 agonist ivuxolimab in advanced cancers. Produced via immunoSEQ multiplex PCR; TCRdb's table is partial and in-frame only. The sample records approximately 70,000 clones, roughly 84% being singletons. The specimen comprised CD4+ or CD8+ T cells sorted from blood, sampled in a trial of the OX40 agonist ivuxolimab. The receptors come from an adult with an advanced solid tumor such as melanoma, head and neck, liver or kidney cancer.

The gene calls are TRBV2 and TRBJ2-7; D remains ambiguous. This CDR3 is 15 amino acids long. Germline V gene lookup returns CDR1 SNHLY and CDR2 FYNNEI. V was shortened by 4 bases and J by 0 bases, with 13 bases between the two germline ends. CDR3 sequence (DNA): TGTGCCAGCAGTGGGAGACATACGATCTCCTACGAGCAGTACTTC. It translates to CASSGRHTISYEQYF.

This clone was counted between two and nine times. The V call is TRBV7-2, the J call TRBJ1-2, with D maybe TRBD1 (6 bases). The CDR3 is 12 residues long. V was pared by 5 bases and J by 7 bases, with 11 bases between. The germline V gene encodes CDR1 SGHTA and CDR2 FQGNSA. For the CDR3, the DNA is TGTGCCAGCAGCCTGGACAGTCTTGGCTACACCTTC. Translated: CASSLDSLGYTF. Looking up the rest from reference TRBV7-2 and TRBJ1-2 gives the full variable domain: GAGVSQSPSNKVTEKGKDVELRCDPISGHTALYWYRQSLGQGLEFLIYFQGNSAPDKSGLPSDRFSAERTGGSVSTLTIQRTQQEDSAVYLCASSLDSLGYTFGSGTRLTVV.

The chain joins TRBV9 to TRBJ2-2; D remains unclear. V was shortened by 2 bases and J by 0 bases, with 5 bases between the two germline ends. CDR1 and CDR2 (germline): SGDLS, YYNGEE. The CDR3 has 14 residues. CDR3 region: CASSVDSNTGELFF. In DNA form, the CDR3 reads TGTGCCAGCAGCGTTGATTCGAACACCGGGGAGCTGTTTTTT.

This chain joins TRBV11-3 and TRBJ2-2; 11 bases are a match to TRBD2. From germline, CDR1 is SGHNT and CDR2 YENEEA. This CDR3 region has 15 residues. Trimming at V came to 3 bases and at J to 4 bases, leaving 1 base not matched to a gene. The CDR3 protein is CASSFLAGGTGELFF. CDR3 coding DNA: TGTGCCAGCAGCTTCCTAGCGGGGGGCACCGGGGAGCTGTTTTTT. Looking up the rest from reference TRBV11-3 and TRBJ2-2 gives the full variable domain: EAGVVQSPRYKIIEKKQPVAFWCNPISGHNTLYWYLQNLGQGPELLIRYENEEAVDDSQLPKDRFSAERLKGVDSTLKIQPAELGDSAVYLCASSFLAGGTGELFFGEGSRLTVL.

The rearrangement uses TRBV27 and TRBJ2-2, with 7 nucleotides matching TRBD1. CDR1 is MNHEY and CDR2 is SMNVEV in the germline V gene (reference sequence). Trimming took 1 base from V and 2 from J; bases not matched to a gene: 7. The CDR3 covers 17 residues. The CDR3 DNA reads TGTGCCAGCAGTTTATATCGGACAGGTTTTAACACCGGGGAGCTGTTTTTT. Translated: CASSLYRTGFNTGELFF.

This rearrangement joins TRBV11-2 to TRBJ2-2, with 8 positions matching TRBD2. The V and J ends lost 5 bases and 4 bases, in that order; junction bases with no gene match: 6. The CDR3 sequence is 15 residues long. Germline CDR1 is SGHAT and CDR2 is FQNNGV. CDR3 loop: CASSGGGRRTGELFF. In DNA form, the CDR3 reads TGTGCCAGCAGCGGCGGCGGGAGGCGCACCGGGGAGCTGTTTTTT. The entire variable domain, with the rest obtained from reference TRBV11-2 and TRBJ2-2, is as follows: EAGVAQSPRYKIIEKRQSVAFWCNPISGHATLYWYQQILGQGPKLLIQFQNNGVVDDSQLPKDRFSAERLKGVDSTLKIQPAKLEDSAVYLCASSGGGRRTGELFFGEGSRLTVL.

The V gene is TRBV27, the J gene TRBJ2-7; TRBD2 matches at 8 bases. V was pared by 4 bases and J by 0 bases, with 2 bases of the junction left unmatched. The CDR3 spans 14 residues. Germline V gives CDR1 MNHEY, CDR2 SMNVEV (reference sequence). The CDR3 nucleotides are TGTGCCAGCAGTTCAAGCGGGAGCTCCTACGAGCAGTACTTC. It specifies CASSSSGSSYEQYF.

V usage is TRBV18 and J usage is TRBJ1-1, with 12 nucleotides matching TRBD1. The CDR3 length is 18 residues. V was pared by 3 bases and J by 2 bases, with 10 bases of the junction left unmatched. The germline gives CDR1 KGHSH, CDR2 LQKENI. This CDR3 is CASSPFPGQGAANTEAFF. The CDR3 DNA is TGTGCCAGCTCACCTTTCCCGGGACAGGGGGCAGCCAACACTGAAGCTTTCTTT.

CDR3 bases: TGTGCCAGTAGAGACATCAACACCGGGGAGCTGTTTTTT. It is translated as CASRDINTGELFF. V is TRBV19 and J is TRBJ2-2, with unresolved D. Germline V lookup: CDR1 LNHDA, CDR2 SQIVND (reference sequence). The CDR3 has 13 residues. Trimming cost V 6 bases and J 2 bases, with 7 bases left between them.

This chain links TRBV7-9 with TRBJ2-5; D possibly matches TRBD1 or TRBD2 (5 bases each). The V gene's germline CDR1 is SEHNR and CDR2 FQNEAQ (reference sequence). With 5 bases removed from V and 4 bases from J, the gap between germline ends came to 14 bases. This CDR3 is 14 amino acids long. CDR3 nucleotides: TGTGCCAGCAGCCACCGGGACCGACGAGAGACCCAGTACTTC. This translates into CASSHRDRRETQYF. Full variable domain (rest looked up from reference TRBV7-9 and TRBJ2-5): DTGVSQNPRHKITKRGQNVTFRCDPISEHNRLYWYRQTLGQGPEFLTYFQNEAQLEKSRLLSDRFSAERPKGSFSTLEIQRTEQGDSAMYLCASSHRDRRETQYFGPGTRLLVL.